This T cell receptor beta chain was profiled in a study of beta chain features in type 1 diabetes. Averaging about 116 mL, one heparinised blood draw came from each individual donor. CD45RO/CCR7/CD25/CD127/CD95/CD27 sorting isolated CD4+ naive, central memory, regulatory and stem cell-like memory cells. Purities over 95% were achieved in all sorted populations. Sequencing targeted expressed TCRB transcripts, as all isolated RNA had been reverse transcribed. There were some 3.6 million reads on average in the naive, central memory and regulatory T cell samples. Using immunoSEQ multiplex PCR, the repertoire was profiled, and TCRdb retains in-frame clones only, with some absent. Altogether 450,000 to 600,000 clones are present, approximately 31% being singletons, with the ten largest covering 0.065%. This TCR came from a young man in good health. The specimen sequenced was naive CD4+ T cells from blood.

CDR3 nucleotide sequence: TGTGCCAGCTCACCACAATCGGGGGATACCCTCAAAAACATTCAGTACTTC. This translates into CASSPQSGDTLKNIQYF. J is TRBJ2-4 and V is TRBV18; possible D gene TRBD2, 6 bases. CDR3 length equals 17 residues. Germline lookup yields CDR1 KGHSH and CDR2 LQKENI. V shed 1 base and J shed 3 bases, with 16 bases lying between them. Combining the CDR3 with reference TRBV18 and TRBJ2-4 gives the whole variable domain NAGVMQNPRHLVRRRGQEARLRCSPMKGHSHVYWYRQLPEEGLKFMVYLQKENIIDESGMPKERFSAEFPKEGPSILRIQQVVRGDSAAYFCASSPQSGDTLKNIQYFGAGTRLSVL.